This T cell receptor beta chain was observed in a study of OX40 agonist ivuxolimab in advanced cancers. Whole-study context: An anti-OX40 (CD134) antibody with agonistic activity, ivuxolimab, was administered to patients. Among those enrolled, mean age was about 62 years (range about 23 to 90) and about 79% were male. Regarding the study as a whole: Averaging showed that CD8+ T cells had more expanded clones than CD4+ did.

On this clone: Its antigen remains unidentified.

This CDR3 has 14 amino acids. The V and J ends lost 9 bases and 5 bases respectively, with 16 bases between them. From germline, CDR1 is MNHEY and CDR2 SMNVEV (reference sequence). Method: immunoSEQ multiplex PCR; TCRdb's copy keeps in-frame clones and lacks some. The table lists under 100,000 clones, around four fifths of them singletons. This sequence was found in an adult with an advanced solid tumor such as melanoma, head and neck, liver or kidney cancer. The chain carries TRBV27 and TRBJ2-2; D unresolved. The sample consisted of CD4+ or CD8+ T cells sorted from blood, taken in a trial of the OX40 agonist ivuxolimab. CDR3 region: CASGIRPETGELFF. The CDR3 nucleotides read TGTGCCAGTGGGATAAGACCGGAGACCGGGGAGCTGTTTTTT.